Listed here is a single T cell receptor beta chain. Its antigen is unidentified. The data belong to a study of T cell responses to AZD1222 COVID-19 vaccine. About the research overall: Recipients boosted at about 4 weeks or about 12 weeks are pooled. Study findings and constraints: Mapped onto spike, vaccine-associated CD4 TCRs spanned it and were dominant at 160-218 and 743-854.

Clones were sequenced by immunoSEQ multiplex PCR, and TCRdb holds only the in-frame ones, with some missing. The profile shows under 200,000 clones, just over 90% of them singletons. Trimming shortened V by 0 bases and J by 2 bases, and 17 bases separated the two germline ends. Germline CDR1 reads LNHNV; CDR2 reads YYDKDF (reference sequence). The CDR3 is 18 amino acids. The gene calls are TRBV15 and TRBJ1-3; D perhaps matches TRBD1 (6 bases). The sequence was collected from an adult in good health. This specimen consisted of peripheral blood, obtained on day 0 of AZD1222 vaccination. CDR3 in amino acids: CATSRDAPGALAGNTIYF. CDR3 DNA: TGTGCCACCAGCAGAGACGCACCGGGGGCACTGGCTGGAAACACCATATATTTT.